Below are 8 T cell receptor beta chains sequenced from a single sample in a study of CD4+ T cells in melanoma (dated 2022 in TCRdb). Receptor amplification or capture employed the immunoSEQ multiplex PCR assay. Drawn from immuneACCESS, this table holds only the in-frame rearrangements with V and J called that TCRdb kept. Clones are partly lost; checked studies trace under half to an unresolved V gene and leave the rest unexplained. Here the sample has around 55,000 clones; 60% to 80% occur a single time. Roughly 4.8% of the sample belongs to the ten largest clones. Sequencing was performed on tumor tissue. The receptors were sampled from a human donor with melanoma.

The CDR3 coding sequence is TGTGCCAGCTCACCACCTGGACAGGGGAGTACCTACGAGCAGTACTTC. As protein: CASSPPGQGSTYEQYF. V is TRBV18 and J is TRBJ2-7; 9 positions match TRBD1. Trimming removed 0 bases from V and 2 bases from J; junction bases left unmatched: 5. The CDR3 is 16 amino acids. CDR1 KGHSH and CDR2 LQKENI come from the germline V gene.

This rearrangement joins TRBV5-1 to TRBJ1-2; D is perhaps TRBD1 (6 bases). This CDR3 comprises 12 residues. The V gene lost 5 bases and the J gene lost 8 bases, with 13 bases spanning the gap. Germline V CDR1 and CDR2: SGHRS, YFSETQ. The CDR3 region is CASRGGGDGYTF. CDR3 DNA: TGCGCCAGCAGGGGAGGGGGTGACGGCTACACCTTC.

The gene calls are TRBV6-4 and TRBJ2-3, with 10 bases fitting TRBD1. The CDR3 has 15 residues. Germline CDR1 reads MRHNA; CDR2 reads SNTAGT. The trim removed 0 bases at V and 4 bases at J, leaving 1 base unmatched. CDR3 loop: CASSDSTGGADTQYF. CDR3 nucleotide sequence: TGTGCCAGCAGTGACTCGACAGGGGGCGCAGATACGCAGTATTTT.

This chain uses TRBV7-2 with TRBJ2-3, with D possibly matching TRBD2 (6 bases). The CDR3 is made up of 15 amino acids. Germline V gene sequence: CDR1 SGHTA, CDR2 FQGNSA. V was cut by 3 bases and J by 3 bases, with 13 bases left in between. Here the CDR3 DNA reads TGTGCCAGCAGCTTTGGTAGCGGCGGGACAGATACGCAGTATTTT. This translates into CASSFGSGGTDTQYF.

This clone was seen more than once but under ten times. The V and J genes are TRBV7-9 and TRBJ1-5; perhaps TRBD1 as D (5 bases). The CDR3 runs to 15 residues. Germline assignment: CDR1 SEHNR and CDR2 FQNEAQ (reference sequence). Between the trimmed V and J ends, which lost 1 base and 7 bases, there was a span of 14 bases. The DNA for the CDR3 is TGTGCCAGCAGCTTAGAGGGAGGGGCATCCCAGCCCCAGCATTTT. Translation: CASSLEGGASQPQHF.

V usage is TRBV5-6 and J usage is TRBJ2-3, with a weak D call TRBD1 (5 bases). Trimming took off 0 bases at V and 2 bases at J, with 10 bases between the two ends. The CDR3 length is 15 residues. CDR1 is SGHDT and CDR2 is YYEEEE in the germline V gene. CDR3 in amino acids: CASSLDRRPTDTQYF. CDR3 bases: TGTGCCAGCAGCTTGGACAGGAGACCCACAGATACGCAGTATTTT.

The rearrangement uses TRBV19 and TRBJ1-6; D is perhaps TRBD1 (5 bases). The CDR3 runs 14 residues. From germline, CDR1 is LNHDA and CDR2 SQIVND (reference sequence). V lost 3 bases and J lost 14, with 17 bases in between. In DNA form, the CDR3 reads TGTGCCAGTAGTATGGCCAGGGAGAACCCCACCCTCCACTTT. It encodes CASSMARENPTLHF.

V is TRBV4-1 and J is TRBJ1-1, with 12 bases lining up with TRBD1. The CDR3 loop spans 19 amino acids. Unmatched junction bases numbered 16, after V lost 4 bases and J lost 4 bases. CDR1 is MGHRA, CDR2 YSYEKL, per germline. CDR3 residues: CASSLRGRDRGRPTTEAFF. CDR3 DNA: TGCGCCAGCAGCCTCCGGGGGAGGGACAGGGGGCGTCCGACCACTGAAGCTTTCTTT.